This T cell receptor (beta chain) stems from a study of blood T cells in healthy people across ages. In germline, CDR1 is MDHEN, CDR2 SYDVKM. This CDR3 contains 15 residues. This clonotype has only a few counts. Next came a second PCR, run for about 7 to 12 cycles, which used a sample-barcoded 5' primer along with a J-beta primer mix. Every cDNA molecule bore a tag from a template-switch adaptor containing 12 random nucleotides. MiXCR, applied by TCRdb to the 5' RACE reads, yields one record per CDR3 protein. Of approximately 580,000 distinct CDR3 sequences in the sample, around 24% were seen once. These records were also assigned to another study, of T cells of mothers and their children. That paper adds: Thymic selection molds TCR recombination products alike in related and unrelated pairs.

This TCR came from a boy aged 5-17 years in good health. Material: blood. The rearrangement joins TRBV28 to TRBJ2-5; 10 nucleotides agree with TRBD2. With the DNA end fitting TRBJ2-1 better, the J assignment may be wrong. This CDR3 reads CASKISGGSYNEQFF. The CDR3 region has the DNA TGTGCCAGCAAGATTAGCGGGGGGTCCTACAATGAGCAGTTCTTC.